A single sample gave rise to the 22 T cell receptor beta chains below, sequenced in a study of chemoradiotherapy in HPV16-positive cancers. Produced via immunoSEQ multiplex PCR; TCRdb's table is partial and in-frame only. The sample lists about 20,000 clones, over 75% occurring once. The source was blood, collected from a patient who underwent chemoradiotherapy. These TCRs come from a human donor with HPV-associated anogenital cancer.

This clone was detected only once. This chain connects TRBV5-1 to TRBJ1-2, with a possible D match to TRBD1 (6 bases). Germline assignment: CDR1 SGHRS and CDR2 YFSETQ. V dropped 7 bases and J dropped 5 bases, with 24 bases sitting between them. CDR3 length: 16 amino acids. Written as DNA, the CDR3 is TGCGCCAGCCAACGCGGGGGGGGCGGGTCGATTTATGGCTACACCTTC. It encodes CASQRGGGGSIYGYTF.

The chain employs TRBV5-5 and TRBJ1-3; 9 nucleotides match TRBD1. Looked up from germline, CDR1 is SGHKS and CDR2 is YYEKEE (reference sequence). The V segment lost 1 base and the J segment 1 base; nucleotides outside the gene matches: 6. The length of the CDR3 is 17 residues. CDR3 nucleotides: TGTGCCAGCAGCTTGATCGGGACAGGGCAATCTGGAAACACCATATATTTT. Its translation: CASSLIGTGQSGNTIYF.

This clone has only one observation. V usage is TRBV28 and J usage is TRBJ1-2, with 7 bases matching TRBD1. This CDR3 region has 15 residues. V was pared by 7 bases and J by 2 bases, with 10 bases of the junction left unmatched. CDR1 is MDHEN, CDR2 SYDVKM, per germline. The CDR3 sequence: CASKSSKGQNYGYTF. CDR3 coding DNA: TGTGCCAGCAAGTCGTCAAAGGGACAGAACTATGGCTACACCTTC.

This chain connects TRBV4-3 to TRBJ1-2; 7 bases line up with TRBD1. Trimming cost V 6 bases and J 7 bases; bases outside gene matches: 8. The germline gives CDR1 LGHNA, CDR2 YSLEER. This CDR3 region has 13 residues. The CDR3 reads CASRGQLGSGYTF. As DNA, the CDR3 is TGCGCCAGCAGGGGACAGTTAGGAAGTGGCTACACCTTC.

This clone was counted a few times. The chain carries TRBV5-1 and TRBJ2-6; no clear D gene. CDR3 length: 20 residues. CDR1 and CDR2 from the germline V gene are SGHRS and YFSETQ. V lost 4 bases and J lost 0, with 23 bases in between. Written as DNA, the CDR3 is TGCGCCAGCAGCGTCCCCGTCCCAAAGACATTAAGCTCTGGGGCCAACGTCCTGACTTTC. Amino acids: CASSVPVPKTLSSGANVLTF.

The V and J genes are TRBV7-9 and TRBJ2-7; the match to TRBD2 covers 10 bases. V trimming: 4 bases; J trimming: 3 bases; junction bases outside the gene matches: 3. Germline V gene sequence: CDR1 SEHNR, CDR2 FQNEAQ (reference sequence). The CDR3 spans 14 residues. The CDR3 DNA reads as TGTGCCAGCAGCTCAGCGGGAGGGGACTACGAGCAGTACTTC. Its protein product is CASSSAGGDYEQYF.

The rearrangement uses TRBV7-2 and TRBJ1-1; D gene uncertain. The germline CDR1 and CDR2 sequences are SGHTA and FQGNSA. This CDR3 region has 14 residues. Trimming took off 1 base at V and 0 bases at J, with 6 bases between the two ends. The CDR3, as DNA: TGTGCCAGCAGCTTAGAACAGATGAACACTGAAGCTTTCTTT. Residues: CASSLEQMNTEAFF.

The J gene is TRBJ2-1, the V gene TRBV5-8; D ambiguous. Germline assignment: CDR1 SGHTS and CDR2 YDEGEE. The CDR3 has 11 amino acids. V lost 7 bases, J lost 10 bases, and 12 bases lay in between. In DNA, the CDR3 is TGTGCCAGCGGGTACCAGATAGAGCAGTTCTTC. Protein: CASGYQIEQFF.

V gene TRBV28 combines with J gene TRBJ1-2; D perhaps matches TRBD1 (5 bases). The CDR3 totals 15 residues. The germline CDR1 and CDR2 sequences are MDHEN and SYDVKM. V lost 5 bases, J lost 10 bases, and 23 bases lay in between. CDR3 in amino acids: CASSGAATLYDHYTF. The DNA for the CDR3 is TGTGCCAGCAGTGGGGCGGCGACCCTCTACGATCACTACACCTTC.

This clone was recorded once. The J gene is TRBJ2-3, the V gene TRBV19, with 9 bases aligning to TRBD1. The CDR3 is made up of 15 amino acids. V shed 4 bases, J shed 4 bases, and the junction held 6 bases outside the gene matches. In germline, CDR1 is LNHDA, CDR2 SQIVND (reference sequence). This CDR3 reads CASSTHRGLSDTQYF. In DNA, the CDR3 is TGTGCCAGTAGTACCCACAGGGGGCTTTCAGATACGCAGTATTTT.

The J gene is TRBJ2-2, the V gene TRBV11-3; 8 bases are shared with TRBD2. The CDR3 has 17 residues. With 4 bases clipped from V and 5 bases from J, the junction kept 12 bases outside the gene matches. The V gene's germline CDR1 is SGHNT and CDR2 YENEEA. In DNA form, the CDR3 reads TGTGCCAGCAGCTCCCCCTCGCTAGCGGGCCTAACCGGGGAGCTGTTTTTT. This sequence encodes CASSSPSLAGLTGELFF.

There are a few counts of this clone. V usage is TRBV19 and J usage is TRBJ2-7, with D tentatively TRBD2 (6 bases). The V gene's germline CDR1 is LNHDA and CDR2 SQIVND (reference sequence). V was cut by 7 bases and J by 6 bases, with 19 bases left in between. The CDR3 covers 14 residues. DNA for the CDR3: TGTGCCAGTAACCCGGGACTGCATTCCATCGAGCAGTACTTC. The encoded protein is CASNPGLHSIEQYF.

The V gene is TRBV29-1, the J gene TRBJ2-2; either TRBD1 or TRBD2 may supply D (5 bases each). The CDR3 is 14 residues long. In germline, CDR1 is SQVTM, CDR2 ANQGSEA. V shed 3 bases and J shed 0 bases, with 8 bases lying between them. Here the CDR3 reads CSVDEGTNTGELFF. The CDR3 nucleotides are TGCAGCGTTGACGAGGGGACGAACACCGGGGAGCTGTTTTTT.

The V and J genes are TRBV2 and TRBJ2-1, with D possibly TRBD2 on 6 matching bases. CDR3 size: 15 residues. V gave up 2 bases and J gave up 2 bases, with 10 bases separating them. Germline V CDR1 and CDR2: SNHLY, FYNNEI. The CDR3: CASSEPGEAYNEQFF. DNA of the CDR3: TGTGCCAGCAGTGAACCGGGGGAAGCCTACAATGAGCAGTTCTTC.

The chain recombines TRBV19 with TRBJ2-5; perhaps D is TRBD1 or TRBD2 (5 bases each). The CDR3 extends over 16 amino acids. The ends were cut back, 3 bases at V and 6 bases at J, with 20 bases in the middle. The germline gives CDR1 LNHDA, CDR2 SQIVND (reference sequence). The CDR3 reads CASSIYYGTDDKTQYF. The CDR3 DNA reads as TGTGCCAGTAGTATCTATTACGGGACCGATGACAAGACCCAGTACTTC.

The chain links TRBV19 to TRBJ2-7; 11 positions agree with TRBD1. CDR1 is LNHDA and CDR2 is SQIVND in the germline V gene (reference sequence). This CDR3 contains 16 residues. Trimming at V came to 7 bases and at J to 2 bases, leaving 10 bases not matched to a gene. The DNA for the CDR3 is TGTGCCAGTACCACCCCCGGGACAGGGGGGACCTACGAGCAGTACTTC. Translating it yields CASTTPGTGGTYEQYF.

This clone was recorded a few times. The chain links TRBV28 to TRBJ2-7; D unresolved. This CDR3 comprises 14 residues. Germline CDR1 reads MDHEN; CDR2 reads SYDVKM. Trimming cost V 5 bases and J 2 bases, with 13 bases left between them. The CDR3 spells CASSALQATYEQYF. The CDR3 DNA reads TGTGCCAGCAGTGCCCTCCAGGCGACCTACGAGCAGTACTTC.

The rearrangement uses TRBV6-5 and TRBJ2-5; D gene ambiguous. This CDR3 is built from 12 residues. V lost 7 bases, J lost 1 base, and 7 bases lay in between. CDR1 MNHEY and CDR2 SVGAGI come from the germline V gene. CDR3 DNA sequence: TGTGCCAGCATCGGGTCCCAAGAGACCCAGTACTTC. Encoded protein: CASIGSQETQYF.

This chain links TRBV28 with TRBJ2-1, with D perhaps being TRBD1 or TRBD2 (5 bases each). Germline lookup yields CDR1 MDHEN and CDR2 SYDVKM. This CDR3 comprises 15 residues. Trimming took off 4 bases at V and 1 base at J, with 11 bases between the two ends. DNA of the CDR3: TGTGCCAGCAGTTCCGGGACCATATCCTACAATGAGCAGTTCTTC. Its translation is CASSSGTISYNEQFF.

This clone was found a few times. The J gene is TRBJ2-2, the V gene TRBV9; D is undetermined. V was clipped by 0 bases and J by 0 bases, with 12 bases between them. Per the germline V gene, CDR1 is SGDLS and CDR2 is YYNGEE. The CDR3 covers 17 residues. The CDR3, as DNA: TGTGCCAGCAGCGTAGGGGGTAGGCCCCCGAACACCGGGGAGCTGTTTTTT. Translation: CASSVGGRPPNTGELFF.

This clone was counted between two and nine times. The V gene is TRBV21-1, the J gene TRBJ2-3; the table gives TRBD2 as D, unverified against the DNA. TRBV21-1 is designated a pseudogene. This CDR3 is built from 19 residues. The CDR3 bases are TGTGCCAGCAGCAAAGGGGAGGTAAGACTAGCTACCCCGACAGATACGCAGTATTTT. Translating gives CASSKGEVRLATPTDTQYF.

The table lists this clone with a count of one. This chain joins TRBV6-5 and TRBJ2-1, with 8 bases lining up with TRBD2. Trimming cost V 1 base and J 4 bases; bases outside gene matches: 6. This CDR3 is 16 amino acids long. CDR1 is MNHEY, CDR2 SVGAGI, per germline. The CDR3 loop reads CASSYYGGGTYNEQFF. The CDR3 DNA sequence: TGTGCCAGCAGTTACTATGGCGGGGGGACTTACAATGAGCAGTTCTTC.